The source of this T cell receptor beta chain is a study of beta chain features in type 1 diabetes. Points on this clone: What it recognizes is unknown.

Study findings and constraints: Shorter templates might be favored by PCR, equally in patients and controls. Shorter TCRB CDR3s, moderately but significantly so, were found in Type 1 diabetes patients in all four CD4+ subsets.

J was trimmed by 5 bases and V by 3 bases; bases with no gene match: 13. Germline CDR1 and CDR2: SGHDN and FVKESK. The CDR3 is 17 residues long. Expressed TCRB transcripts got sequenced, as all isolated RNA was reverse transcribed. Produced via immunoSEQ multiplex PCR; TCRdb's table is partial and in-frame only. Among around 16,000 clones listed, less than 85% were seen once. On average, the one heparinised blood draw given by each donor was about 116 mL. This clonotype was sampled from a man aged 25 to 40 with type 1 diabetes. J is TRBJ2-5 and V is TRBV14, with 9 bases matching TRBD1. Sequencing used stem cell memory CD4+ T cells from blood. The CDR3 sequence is CASSQVARDRVVETQYF. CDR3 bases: TGTGCCAGCAGCCAGGTGGCCCGGGACAGGGTCGTGGAGACCCAGTACTTC.